This T cell receptor (beta chain) was captured by sequencing in a study of spatial heterogeneity in lung cancer (dated by TCRdb to about 2019). Regarding the study in general: Beta-chain transcripts were consistently detected in greater numbers than alpha-chain transcripts, which likely reflected higher beta-chain transcript abundance. The study quantitatively compared TCR alpha and beta repertoires across multiple tumor regions, matched nontumor lung and blood in non-small cell lung cancer. At surgery, both alpha and beta chains were TCR-sequenced in about 200 tumor regions, fewer than 80 matched nontumor lung samples and over 50 PBMC samples. In the raw uncorrected reads, each unique combination of TCR and UMI appeared on average more than ten times. TCR repertoire features were related to nonsynonymous mutation counts determined by whole-exome sequencing of tumor tissue.

This clonotype has a count of ten or more. The target of this receptor is not known. Per-base qualities were not stored, and no clone one base away is much larger. What this sample's time point label stands for: sample taken at primary tumor resection. Without any cell sorting, TCR sequencing was performed on whole RNA extracted either from tumor and nontumor lung tissue or from cryopreserved PBMC samples. The donors were 72 patients from the lung TRACERx cohort who had early-stage, untreated non-small cell lung cancer. Patients were selected for TCR sequencing only if sufficient RNA was available from at least two tumor regions. The library was built by means of 5' RACE. Sequenced using a NextSeq 500. The TCR library protocol attached a unique molecular identifier to each TCR cDNA molecule to allow correction of PCR and sequencing errors. As for the authors' bioinformatics: TCR identification, UMI-based error correction and CDR3 extraction were all carried out with Decombinator tools. TCRs above a frequency of 2 per 1,000, corresponding to the top 1% of the tumor frequency distribution, were defined as expanded. Renyi diversity was computed with the R vegan package after each repertoire had been subsampled 100 times to 5,000 TCRs. To build CDR3 similarity networks, amino acid triplet string-kernel similarity was used, and CDR3s were connected when their pairwise similarity was above 0.82. Through fastp at Q25 and MiXCR, TCRdb rebuilt clones from the public reads, retaining in-frame beta chains. Rows with one shared CDR3 protein collapse into an entry with the most common genes and DNA. TCRdb, rather than the study authors, made the V and J calls. This sample is represented by approximately 81,000 distinct CDR3 sequences; roughly 12% of them were singletons. The top ten hold approximately 4.2% of the sample.

Sequences SQVTM (CDR1) and ANQGSEA (CDR2) are obtained from the germline V gene. The CDR3 runs 15 amino acids, cysteine and phenylalanine included. Just the 45-base CDR3 DNA is kept, in frame starting at base 1. V is pared back by 0 bases and J by 0 bases, with 6 bases lying between the germline termini. The investigation overall reported the following: Confirming at a functional level the hypothesis that regional TCRs recognize regional mutations was considered to require additional single-cell paired TCR alpha and beta sequencing. Ubiquitous expanded tumor TCRs were found in blood more often at tumor resection than at routine follow-up.

Here the sequenced sample was PBMCs, taken at surgery. The chain links TRBV29-1 with TRBJ2-6; a confident D gene designation cannot be given. The source of this sequence is a male donor with early-stage non-small cell lung cancer. The CDR3 protein is CSVEDGRSGANVLTF. The nucleotide sequence reads TGCAGCGTTGAAGACGGGCGCTCTGGGGCCAACGTCCTGACTTTC.